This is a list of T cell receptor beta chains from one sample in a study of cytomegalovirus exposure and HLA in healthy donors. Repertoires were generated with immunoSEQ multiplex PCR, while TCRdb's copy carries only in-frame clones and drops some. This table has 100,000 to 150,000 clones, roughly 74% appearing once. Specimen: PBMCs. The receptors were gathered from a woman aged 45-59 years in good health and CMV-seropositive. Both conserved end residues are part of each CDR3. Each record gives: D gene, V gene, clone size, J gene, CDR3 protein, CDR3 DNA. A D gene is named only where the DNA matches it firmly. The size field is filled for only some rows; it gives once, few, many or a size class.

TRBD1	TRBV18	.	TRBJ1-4	CASSRRQGENEKLFF	TGTGCCAGCTCACGTAGACAGGGCGAAAATGAAAAACTGTTTTTT
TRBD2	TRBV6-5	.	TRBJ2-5	CASSSAGGPQETQYF	TGTGCCAGCAGTTCGGCGGGGGGCCCCCAAGAGACCCAGTACTTC
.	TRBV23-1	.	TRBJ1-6	CASSQGAEGNNSPLHF	TGCGCCAGCAGTCAGGGGGCCGAGGGGAATAATTCACCCCTCCACTTT
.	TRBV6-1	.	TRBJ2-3	CASSEARIDTQYF	TGTGCCAGCAGTGAAGCGAGGATAGATACGCAGTATTTT
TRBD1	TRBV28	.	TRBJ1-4	CASSLTGGSEKLFF	TGTGCCAGCAGCCTAACAGGGGGAAGCGAAAAACTGTTTTTT
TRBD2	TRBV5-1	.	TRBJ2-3	CASSRATSGGAGTQYF	TGCGCCAGCAGCCGGGCAACTAGCGGGGGGGCTGGTACGCAGTATTTT
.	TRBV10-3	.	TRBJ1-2	CAISLTGSQGYTF	TGTGCCATCAGTCTAACAGGGTCACAAGGCTACACCTTC
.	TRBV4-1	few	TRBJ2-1	CASSQGGREEQFF	TGCGCCAGCAGCCAAGGCGGCCGTGAGGAGCAGTTCTTC
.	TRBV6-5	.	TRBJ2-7	CASSYGGGDPYEQYF	TGTGCCAGCAGTTACGGCGGGGGCGACCCCTACGAGCAGTACTTC
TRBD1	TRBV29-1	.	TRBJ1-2	CSVEDRAGYTF	TGCAGCGTTGAGGACAGGGCTGGCTACACCTTC
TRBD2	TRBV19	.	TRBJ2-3	CASRVAGGTDTQYF	TGTGCCAGTAGGGTAGCGGGGGGGACAGATACGCAGTATTTT
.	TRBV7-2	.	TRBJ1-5	CASSLGGRVGQPQHF	TGTGCCAGCAGCTTAGGAGGCAGGGTGGGTCAGCCCCAGCATTTT
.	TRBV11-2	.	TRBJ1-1	CASSLGQMNTEAFF	TGTGCCAGCAGCCTCGGACAGATGAACACTGAAGCTTTCTTT
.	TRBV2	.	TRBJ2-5	CASSDGMAGQETQYF	TGTGCCAGCAGTGACGGGATGGCGGGCCAAGAGACCCAGTACTTC
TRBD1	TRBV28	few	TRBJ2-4	CASSRASRGKNIQYF	TGTGCCAGCAGTAGGGCCAGCAGGGGGAAGAACATTCAGTACTTC
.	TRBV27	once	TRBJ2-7	CASSLGLNYEQYF	TGTGCCAGCTCGTTGGGGCTAAACTACGAGCAGTACTTC
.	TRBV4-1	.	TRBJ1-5	CASSQGRASNQPQHF	TGCGCCAGCAGCCAAGGCAGGGCTAGCAATCAGCCCCAGCATTTT
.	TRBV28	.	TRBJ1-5	CASTDGGNQPQHF	TGTGCCAGCACCGACGGGGGGAATCAGCCCCAGCATTTT
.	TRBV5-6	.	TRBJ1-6	CASSQPGLQPLHF	TGTGCCAGCAGCCAACCAGGGCTTCAACCCCTCCACTTT
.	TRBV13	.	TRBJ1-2	CASSLLGESNYGYTF	TGTGCCAGCAGCTTACTCGGGGAGTCGAACTATGGCTACACCTTC
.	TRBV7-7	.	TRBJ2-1	CASSLDGSREQFF	TGTGCCAGCAGCTTAGACGGGTCTCGAGAGCAGTTCTTC
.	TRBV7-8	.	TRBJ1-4	CASSPYGEKLFF	TGTGCCAGCAGCCCGTACGGTGAAAAACTGTTTTTT
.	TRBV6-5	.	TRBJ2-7	CASIQHYEQYF	TGTGCCAGCATACAACATTACGAGCAGTACTTC